A selection of T cell receptor beta chains follows, all from one sample in a study of early stage breast cancer tumors. This table comes from immunoSEQ multiplex PCR, and its TCRdb copy is limited to in-frame clones, with some not included. The data contain about 8,000 clones, around 60% of them seen just once; the ten biggest clones take up roughly 7%. The source material was breast tumor tissue. Receptors originate from an older person with breast cancer. The CDR3 runs from the conserved cysteine through the conserved F or W. A D gene is named only where the DNA matches it firmly. Only some rows state a clone size, as once, few, many or a class for expanded clones.

clone size | J gene | V gene | D gene | CDR3 DNA | CDR3 protein
once | TRBJ2-7 | TRBV11-2 | TRBD1 | TGTGCCAGCAGCTTATACGGACAGGGGGACGAGCAGTACTTC | CASSLYGQGDEQYF
few | TRBJ1-2 | TRBV27 | . | TGTGCCAGCAGTCCCGGACAGTTTGGCTATGGCTACACCTTC | CASSPGQFGYGYTF
. | TRBJ2-5 | TRBV5-4 | TRBD1 | TGTGCCAGCAGCCTGACAGGGGGCGGTTTTGGAGAGACCCAGTACTTC | CASSLTGGGFGETQYF
. | TRBJ2-7 | TRBV6-1 | . | TGTGCCAGCAGGACCGGGGGAAGTTCCGGCGAGCAGTACTTC | CASRTGGSSGEQYF
. | TRBJ2-7 | TRBV6-1 | TRBD1 | TGTGCCAGCAGTGAATCGGACAGGGGTAGGTTC | CASSESDRGRF
. | TRBJ1-5 | TRBV18 | TRBD1 | TGTGCCAGCTCACCTACAGGGGACGGGAGCAATCAGCCCCAGCATTTT | CASSPTGDGSNQPQHF
few | TRBJ2-5 | TRBV7-7 | TRBD2 | TGTGCCAGCAGCTCTAGCGGGGTCGGAGAGACCCAGTACTTC | CASSSSGVGETQYF
. | TRBJ1-3 | TRBV9 | . | TGTGCCAGCAGCGTAGAAGCAGGGATAAGTGGAAACACCATATATTTT | CASSVEAGISGNTIYF
. | TRBJ1-2 | TRBV28 | . | TGTGCCAGCAGTACTAGAGCCAACAGCTATGGCTACACCTTC | CASSTRANSYGYTF
. | TRBJ1-6 | TRBV4-3 | . | TGCGCCAGCAGCCAATCCCCGGGGACACTCCTTCATTCACCCCTCCACTTT | CASSQSPGTLLHSPLHF
. | TRBJ1-3 | TRBV7-2 | TRBD1 | TGTGCCAGCAGCTTACCCGCCAGGGGGGCTAGGGGAAACACCATATATTTT | CASSLPARGARGNTIYF
. | TRBJ1-2 | TRBV5-4 | TRBD1 | TGTGCCAGCAGCTTGGCGGGGGGACAGGGAGGCGGCTACACCTTC | CASSLAGGQGGGYTF
. | TRBJ2-3 | TRBV4-1 | . | TGCGCCAGCAGCCAGGGGGCCCTAATTAGCACAGATACGCAGTATTTT | CASSQGALISTDTQYF
once | TRBJ2-2 | TRBV6-5 | TRBD2 | TGTGCCAGCAGTTACTTCCGGGACTACCACCGGGAGCTGTTTTTT | CASSYFRDYHRELFF
. | TRBJ1-6 | TRBV6-1 | TRBD1 | TGTGCCAGCAGGACGGGACAGGGAATGGGAAACCTCCACTTT | CASRTGQGMGNLHF
. | TRBJ2-7 | TRBV18 | . | TGTGCCAGCTCTTTGGCAGGAACCTACGAGCAGTACTTC | CASSLAGTYEQYF
. | TRBJ1-5 | TRBV2 | . | TGTGCCAGCAGTGAGGGGGGTAGCAATCAGCCCCAGCATTTT | CASSEGGSNQPQHF
. | TRBJ1-5 | TRBV6-6 | . | TGTGCCAGCAGTTACTCGAGCGGGGGCAGCAATCAGCCCCAGCATTTT | CASSYSSGGSNQPQHF
. | TRBJ1-4 | TRBV30 | . | TGTGCCTGGAGTGAAGGAGGGTATAGTGCAACTAATGAAAAACTGTTTTTT | CAWSEGGYSATNEKLFF
. | TRBJ2-5 | TRBV6-8 | . | TGTGCCAGCAGTTACCAGGGGTGGGAGACCCAGTACTTC | CASSYQGWETQYF
. | TRBJ2-3 | TRBV19 | TRBD1 | TGTGCCAGTAGTAGGACAGGGCACACAGATACGCAGTATTTT | CASSRTGHTDTQYF
medium-sized | TRBJ1-6 | TRBV18 | TRBD1 | TGTGCCAGCTCTCCGACAGGGAGCGAGGATAATTCACCCCTCCACTTT | CASSPTGSEDNSPLHF
. | TRBJ2-4 | TRBV5-6 | . | TGTGCCAGCAGCTTGGCAGGTACCAAAAACATTCAGTACTTC | CASSLAGTKNIQYF
few | TRBJ2-7 | TRBV7-8 | . | TGTGCCAGCAGCTTATCACTGGGCACGGAGGCCTACGAGCAGTACTTC | CASSLSLGTEAYEQYF
. | TRBJ2-3 | TRBV7-3 | TRBD2 | TGTGCCAGCAGCTTGGAGCGGGGGGGGACGCAGTATTTT | CASSLERGGTQYF
. | TRBJ2-3 | TRBV5-1 | TRBD2 | TGCGCCAGCAGCTTGGAGACTAGCGGGGGGTCAGATACGCAGTATTTT | CASSLETSGGSDTQYF